A single sample is the source of the 15 T cell receptor beta chains below, sequenced in a study of T cell clonotyping in hematopoietic cell transplantation. Some clones are missing from TCRdb's copy, which holds only in-frame ones; the method was immunoSEQ multiplex PCR. The sample holds around 25,000 clones, almost 96% seen once. Sequenced material: peripheral blood mononuclear cells. The receptors stem from a man aged 50 to 60 in good health. Some clones in this sample may be carry-over from other donors' samples.

The chain couples TRBV12-5 to TRBJ1-5; tentative D call: TRBD1 (6 bases). This CDR3 region has 17 residues. Germline loops: CDR1 LGHNT, CDR2 FRNRAP. The V end lost 1 base, the J end lost 0 bases, and 13 bases lay between the germline ends. DNA for the CDR3: TGTGCTAGTGGTTTGGGACGGGGGGCTGATAGCAATCAGCCCCAGCATTTT. Its protein is CASGLGRGADSNQPQHF. Complete variable domain (other parts from reference TRBV12-5 and TRBJ1-5): DARVTQTPRHKVTEMGQEVTMRCQPILGHNTVFWYRQTMMQGLELLAYFRNRAPLDDSGMPKDRFSAEMPDATLATLKIQPSEPRDSAVYFCASGLGRGADSNQPQHFGDGTRLSIL.

The chain carries TRBV7-2 and TRBJ1-3; D is possibly TRBD1 (5 bases). The ends were cut back, 3 bases at V and 0 bases at J, with 6 bases in the middle. Germline V gives CDR1 SGHTA, CDR2 FQGNSA. The CDR3 consists of 14 residues. The CDR3, as DNA: TGTGCCAGCAGCTTGGGGACCTCTGGAAACACCATATATTTT. It codes for CASSLGTSGNTIYF.

V and J are TRBV7-3 and TRBJ2-1, with TRBD2 matching 11 bases. The germline V gene has CDR1 SGHTA and CDR2 FQGTGA. The V and J ends lost 5 bases and 5 bases, in that order; junction bases with no gene match: 5. CDR3 length: 15 amino acids. The CDR3 DNA is TGTGCCAGCAGCGGTGGGACTAGCGGTAACAATGAGCAGTTCTTC. It is translated as CASSGGTSGNNEQFF.

The V call is TRBV9, the J call TRBJ1-6; 12 positions agree with TRBD1. Germline V gene sequence: CDR1 SGDLS, CDR2 YYNGEE. The CDR3 consists of 15 residues. Trimming cost V 0 bases and J 12 bases; bases outside gene matches: 4. CDR3 amino acids: CASSVGGQGAQPLHF. In nucleotides, the CDR3 is TGTGCCAGCAGCGTAGGGGGACAGGGGGCGCAACCCCTCCACTTT. The full variable domain, completed using reference TRBV9 and TRBJ1-6, is DSGVTQTPKHLITATGQRVTLRCSPRSGDLSVYWYQQSLDQGLQFLIQYYNGEERAKGNILERFSAQQFPDLHSELNLSSLELGDSALYFCASSVGGQGAQPLHFGNGTRLTVT.

The rearrangement links TRBV6-5 to TRBJ1-2; the D is unclear. With 7 bases removed from V and 6 bases from J, the gap between germline ends came to 18 bases. Germline V gives CDR1 MNHEY, CDR2 SVGAGI. CDR3 size: 14 residues. The CDR3 protein is CASTDSLFENGYTF. The CDR3 nucleotides read TGTGCCAGCACCGATTCACTATTCGAGAATGGCTACACCTTC.

This clone was detected once. This chain joins TRBV9 and TRBJ1-5; TRBD1 is a possible D gene (5 bases). With 0 bases removed from V and 7 bases from J, the gap between germline ends came to 14 bases. From germline, CDR1 is SGDLS and CDR2 YYNGEE. The CDR3 consists of 15 residues. The CDR3 sequence is CASSVAPGVGQPQHF. For the CDR3, the DNA is TGTGCCAGCAGCGTAGCTCCGGGGGTGGGACAGCCCCAGCATTTT.

The chain recombines TRBV7-3 with TRBJ2-5; the D gene is possibly TRBD2 (7 bases). The CDR3 covers 14 residues. Germline CDR1 SGHTA, CDR2 FQGTGA. V was pared by 5 bases and J by 4 bases, with 14 bases between. The CDR3 loop reads CASSPGRGAETQYF. The CDR3 nucleotides are TGTGCCAGCAGCCCGGGGAGGGGGGCAGAGACCCAGTACTTC.

J is TRBJ1-5 and V is TRBV30; D is unclear. V lost 2 bases and J 2 bases, leaving 13 bases between the germline ends. Germline V gene sequence: CDR1 GTSNPN, CDR2 SVGIG (reference sequence). The CDR3 contains 15 residues. This CDR3 is CAWSLSPGGNQPQHF. In DNA form, the CDR3 reads TGTGCCTGGAGTCTCTCCCCCGGTGGCAATCAGCCCCAGCATTTT.

This CDR3 is CASSVDRENTEAFF. The CDR3 DNA follows: TGTGCCAGCAGCGTCGACAGGGAAAACACTGAAGCTTTCTTT. The chain has TRBV7-2 and TRBJ1-1; 7 bases align to TRBD1. The CDR3 runs to 14 residues. CDR1 is SGHTA, CDR2 FQGNSA, per germline. V gave up 5 bases and J gave up 2 bases; unmatched junction bases: 5. Based on the CDR3 plus reference TRBV7-2 and TRBJ1-1, the full variable domain is GAGVSQSPSNKVTEKGKDVELRCDPISGHTALYWYRQSLGQGLEFLIYFQGNSAPDKSGLPSDRFSAERTGGSVSTLTIQRTQQEDSAVYLCASSVDRENTEAFFGQGTRLTVV.

The chain has TRBV11-2 and TRBJ1-5; D gene uncertain. Deletions cut 3 bases from V and 5 bases from J, with 11 bases between. Per the germline V gene, CDR1 is SGHAT and CDR2 is FQNNGV. This CDR3 is built from 14 residues. The chain's CDR3 is CASSFQPVDQPQHF. CDR3 in DNA: TGTGCCAGCAGCTTTCAACCGGTGGATCAGCCCCAGCATTTT.

This rearrangement joins TRBV7-8 to TRBJ1-1, with no clear D. There are 12 residues in the CDR3. V was cut by 1 base and J by 11 bases, with 11 bases left in between. Germline CDR1 and CDR2: SGHVS and FQNEAQ. The CDR3 DNA follows: TGTGCCAGCAGCTTAGTACGGGAGAAGGCTTTCTTT. It translates to CASSLVREKAFF.

The chain has TRBV28 and TRBJ1-4; no clear D. The CDR3 sequence is 14 residues long. V lost 7 bases and J 7 bases, leaving 16 bases between the germline ends. Germline V gene sequence: CDR1 MDHEN, CDR2 SYDVKM. In DNA form, the CDR3 reads TGTGCCAGCACCGACACGGAGCTAGGTGAAAAACTGTTTTTT. Protein sequence: CASTDTELGEKLFF.

The chain uses TRBV4-2 and TRBJ1-1; D may be TRBD1 (6 bases). This CDR3 contains 16 residues. The germline V gene has CDR1 LGHNA and CDR2 YNFKEQ. V lost 4 bases and J 0 bases, leaving 15 bases between the germline ends. CDR3 in DNA: TGTGCCAGCAGCCGGGGGCTCGGAGGCATGAACACTGAAGCTTTCTTT. It translates to CASSRGLGGMNTEAFF.

J is TRBJ1-5 and V is TRBV18; 8 bases agree with TRBD1. Germline CDR1 and CDR2: KGHSH and LQKENI. V shed 6 bases and J 3 bases; nucleotides not matched to a gene: 4. The CDR3 is made up of 14 amino acids. CDR3 in amino acids: CASSQTGANQPQHF. The CDR3 DNA reads as TGTGCCAGCTCCCAGACAGGGGCCAATCAGCCCCAGCATTTT.

The V and J genes are TRBV29-1 and TRBJ1-2, with 7 bases matching TRBD1. The J segment lost 7 bases and the V segment lost 0 bases, leaving 5 bases of the junction unmatched. The CDR3 has 13 amino acids. The germline V gene has CDR1 SQVTM and CDR2 ANQGSEA. CDR3 in DNA: TGCAGCGTTGAAGAGACAGGGATCGGTGGCTACACCTTC. As protein: CSVEETGIGGYTF.